The clone carrying this T cell receptor beta chain was observed once. Its cognate antigen is unknown. Clones were read by immunoSEQ multiplex PCR, and TCRdb kept only the in-frame ones, dropping some. The sample lists fewer than 90,000 clones; 87% were seen once. These data originate in a study of T cell responses to AZD1222 COVID-19 vaccine. Whole-study findings and limits: Donors skewed white British and female; clonal diversity was possibly underestimated. Among AZD1222 vaccinees, only 5 to 7 were seropositive at baseline. Sampling that yielded the repertoires occurred only after the peak T cell response.

The TCR was taken from an adult in good health. The sample was peripheral blood, taken on day 0 of AZD1222 vaccination.

CDR3 DNA sequence: TGTGCCAGCAGGATCGGACAAGACTCAAGTAGCACAGATACGCAGTATTTT. Translated: CASRIGQDSSSTDTQYF. This chain connects TRBV2 to TRBJ2-3; tentative D call: TRBD1 (5 bases). The ends were cut back, 6 bases at V and 0 bases at J, with 19 bases in the middle. The germline gives CDR1 SNHLY, CDR2 FYNNEI. This CDR3 has 17 residues.